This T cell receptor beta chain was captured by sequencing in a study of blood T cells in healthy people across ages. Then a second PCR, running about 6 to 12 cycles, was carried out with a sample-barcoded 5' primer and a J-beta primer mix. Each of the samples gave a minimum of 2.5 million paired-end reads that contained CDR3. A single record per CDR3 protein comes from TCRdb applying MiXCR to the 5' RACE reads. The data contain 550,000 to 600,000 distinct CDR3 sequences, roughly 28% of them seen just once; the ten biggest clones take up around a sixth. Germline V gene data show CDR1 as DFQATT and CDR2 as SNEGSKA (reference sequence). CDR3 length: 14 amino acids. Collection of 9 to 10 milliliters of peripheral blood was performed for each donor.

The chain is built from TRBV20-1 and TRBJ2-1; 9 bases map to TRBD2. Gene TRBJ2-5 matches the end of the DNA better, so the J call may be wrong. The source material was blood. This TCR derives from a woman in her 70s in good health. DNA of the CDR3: TGCAGTGCTAGAAATAGCGGGGGAACGGAGACCCAGTACTTC. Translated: CSARNSGGTETQYF.